Listed below are T cell receptor beta chains from one sample, sequenced in a study of blood T cell repertoires in COVID-19. Using immunoSEQ multiplex PCR, the repertoire was profiled, and TCRdb retains in-frame clones only, with some absent. The sample records approximately 100,000 clones, around 90% being singletons. The specimen was peripheral blood. These receptors were obtained from a human donor in a cohort sampled during active COVID-19. The CDR3 runs from the conserved cysteine through the conserved F or W. The order of the fields is clone size, D gene, V gene, CDR3 length, J gene, CDR3 protein, CDR3 DNA. The D gene is left open where the match is weak. A clone size is listed for some rows: how often the clone was seen (once, few, many), or a class if it is expanded.

NA	TRBD1	TRBV7-2	14	TRBJ2-7	CASSLQGDRFEQYF	TGTGCCAGCAGCTTACAGGGGGACAGATTCGAGCAGTACTTC
NA	TRBD1	TRBV5-1	16	TRBJ2-5	CASSFPTPGGRETQYF	TGCGCCAGCAGCTTCCCTACCCCAGGGGGCCGGGAGACCCAGTACTTC
NA	NA	TRBV4-2	14	TRBJ1-1	CASSQATGATEAFF	TGTGCCAGCAGCCAAGCGACAGGAGCCACTGAAGCTTTCTTT
NA	TRBD2	TRBV10-3	14	TRBJ2-1	CAISTPGLAGEQFF	TGTGCCATCAGCACTCCGGGACTAGCGGGGGAGCAGTTCTTC
NA	NA	TRBV5-1	14	TRBJ2-5	CASSLTRGSVTQYF	TGCGCCAGCAGCTTGACGCGGGGCAGCGTGACCCAGTACTTC
NA	TRBD1	TRBV2	14	TRBJ1-1	CASSLPTGRTEAFF	TGTGCCAGCAGCCTCCCGACAGGGAGAACTGAAGCTTTCTTT
NA	TRBD1	TRBV5-1	15	TRBJ2-3	CASSREWTGKDTQYF	TGCGCCAGCAGCCGAGAGTGGACAGGGAAAGATACGCAGTATTTT
few	NA	TRBV7-2	15	TRBJ2-7	CASSPQTVGSYEQYF	TGTGCCAGCAGCCCTCAAACGGTCGGTTCCTACGAGCAGTACTTC
NA	TRBD1	TRBV2	15	TRBJ1-6	CASWTGRSSNSPLHF	TGTGCCAGCTGGACAGGGCGGAGTAGTAATTCACCCCTCCACTTT
NA	NA	TRBV21-1	12	TRBJ1-1	CASSHLGAEAFF	TGTGCCAGCAGCCACCTGGGCGCTGAAGCTTTCTTT
NA	TRBD2	TRBV9	14	TRBJ2-5	CASSLRLAGETQYF	TGTGCCAGCAGCCTCAGACTAGCGGGAGAGACCCAGTACTTC
NA	NA	TRBV27	15	TRBJ1-3	CASSSDRSSGNTIYF	TGTGCCAGCAGTTCCGACAGAAGCTCTGGAAACACCATATATTTT
few	NA	TRBV4-1	14	TRBJ2-7	CASSPGEWRYEQYF	TGCGCCAGCAGCCCCGGGGAGTGGAGATACGAGCAGTACTTC
NA	NA	TRBV15	16	TRBJ1-5	CATSRSPSGIYQPQHF	TGTGCCACCAGCAGATCCCCCTCGGGTATATATCAGCCCCAGCATTTT
NA	TRBD2	TRBV7-2	15	TRBJ2-6	CASSFGGAGANVLTF	TGTGCCAGCAGCTTTGGGGGGGCTGGGGCCAACGTCCTGACTTTC
NA	TRBD1	TRBV6-5	14	TRBJ2-7	CASSLPGQGVEQYF	TGTGCCAGCAGTCTCCCGGGACAGGGGGTCGAGCAGTACTTC